This entry describes one T cell receptor (beta chain). Sequenced by immunoSEQ multiplex PCR; TCRdb stores in-frame clones only, minus some. The repertoire holds 65,000 to 85,000 clones, with 80% to 90% as singletons. CDR1 is SGHRS and CDR2 is YFSETQ in the germline V gene. The CDR3 is made up of 14 amino acids. The data were obtained in a study of OX40 agonist ivuxolimab in advanced cancers. This chain joins TRBV5-1 and TRBJ2-5; D is possibly TRBD1 (6 bases). The J call could be wrong; TRBJ2-7 is a better fit for the DNA end. Sequences were derived from CD4+ or CD8+ T cells sorted from blood, sampled in a trial of the OX40 agonist ivuxolimab. This clonotype was obtained from an adult with an advanced solid tumor such as melanoma, head and neck, liver or kidney cancer. Here the CDR3 DNA reads TGCGCCAGCAGCTACTACACAGGGAACAACGAGCAGTACTTC. Protein: CASSYYTGNNEQYF.